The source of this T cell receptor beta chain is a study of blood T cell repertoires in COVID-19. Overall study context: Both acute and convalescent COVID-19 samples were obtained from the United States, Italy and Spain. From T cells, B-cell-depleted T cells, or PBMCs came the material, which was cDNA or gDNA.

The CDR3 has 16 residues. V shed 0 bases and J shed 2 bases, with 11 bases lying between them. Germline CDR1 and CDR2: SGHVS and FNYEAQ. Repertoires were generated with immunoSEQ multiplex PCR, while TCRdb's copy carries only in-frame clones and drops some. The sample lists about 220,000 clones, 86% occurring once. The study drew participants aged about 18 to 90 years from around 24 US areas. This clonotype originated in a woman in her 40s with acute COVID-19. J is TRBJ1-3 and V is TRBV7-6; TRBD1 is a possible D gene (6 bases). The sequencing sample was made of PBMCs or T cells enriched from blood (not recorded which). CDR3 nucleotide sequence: TGTGCCAGCAGCTTAGCCACAGGGAGTACTGGAAACACCATATATTTT. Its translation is CASSLATGSTGNTIYF.